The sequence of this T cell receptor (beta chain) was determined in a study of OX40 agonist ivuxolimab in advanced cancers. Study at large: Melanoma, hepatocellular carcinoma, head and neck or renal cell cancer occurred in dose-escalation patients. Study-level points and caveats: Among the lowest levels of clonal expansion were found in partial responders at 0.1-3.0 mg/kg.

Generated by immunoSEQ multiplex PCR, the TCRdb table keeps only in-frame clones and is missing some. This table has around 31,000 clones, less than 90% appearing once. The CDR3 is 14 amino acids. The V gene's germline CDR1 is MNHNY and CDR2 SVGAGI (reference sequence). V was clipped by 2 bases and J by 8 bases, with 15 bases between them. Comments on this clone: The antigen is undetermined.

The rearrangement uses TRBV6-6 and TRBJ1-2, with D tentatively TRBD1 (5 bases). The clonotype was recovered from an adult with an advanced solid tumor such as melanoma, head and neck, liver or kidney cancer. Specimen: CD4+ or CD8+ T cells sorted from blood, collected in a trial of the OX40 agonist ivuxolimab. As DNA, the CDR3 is TGTGCCAGCAGTTACAGGCAGGGTTGGATGGGCTACACCTTC. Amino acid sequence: CASSYRQGWMGYTF.